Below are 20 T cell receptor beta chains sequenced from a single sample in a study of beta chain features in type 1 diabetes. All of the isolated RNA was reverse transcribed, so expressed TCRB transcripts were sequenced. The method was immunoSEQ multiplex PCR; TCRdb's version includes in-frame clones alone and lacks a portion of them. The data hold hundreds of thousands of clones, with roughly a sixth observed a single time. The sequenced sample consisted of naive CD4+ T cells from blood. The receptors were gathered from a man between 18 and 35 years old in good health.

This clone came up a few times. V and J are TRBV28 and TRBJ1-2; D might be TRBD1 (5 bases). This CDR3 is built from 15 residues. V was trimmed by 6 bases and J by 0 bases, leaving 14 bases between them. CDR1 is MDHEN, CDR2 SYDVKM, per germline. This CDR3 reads CASRSGTSSNYGYTF. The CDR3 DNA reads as TGTGCCAGCAGATCGGGGACCTCATCTAACTATGGCTACACCTTC.

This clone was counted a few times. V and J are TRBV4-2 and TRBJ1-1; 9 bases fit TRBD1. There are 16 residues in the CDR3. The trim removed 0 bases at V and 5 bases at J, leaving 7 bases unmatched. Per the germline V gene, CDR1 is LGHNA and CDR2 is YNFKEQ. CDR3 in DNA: TGTGCCAGCAGCCAAGATCCTGGACAGGGGTTGACTGAAGCTTTCTTT. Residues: CASSQDPGQGLTEAFF.

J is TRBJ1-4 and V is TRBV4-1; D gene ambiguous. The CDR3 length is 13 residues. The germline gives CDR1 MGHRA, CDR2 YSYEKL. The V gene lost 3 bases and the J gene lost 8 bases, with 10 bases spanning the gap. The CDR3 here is CASSQQGNEKLFF. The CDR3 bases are TGCGCCAGCAGCCAGCAAGGGAACGAAAAACTGTTTTTT.

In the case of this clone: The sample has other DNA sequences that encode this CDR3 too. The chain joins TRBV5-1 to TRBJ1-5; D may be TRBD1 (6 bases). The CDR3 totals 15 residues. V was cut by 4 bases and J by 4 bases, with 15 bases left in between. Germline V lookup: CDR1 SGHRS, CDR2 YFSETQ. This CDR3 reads CASSPDGQFNQPQHF. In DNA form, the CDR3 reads TGCGCCAGCAGCCCCGATGGACAGTTTAATCAGCCCCAGCATTTT.

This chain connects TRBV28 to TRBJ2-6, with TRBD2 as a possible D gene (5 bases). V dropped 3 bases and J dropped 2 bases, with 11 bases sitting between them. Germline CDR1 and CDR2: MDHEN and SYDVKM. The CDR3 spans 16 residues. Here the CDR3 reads CASSFSGSAGANVLTF. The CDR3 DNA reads TGTGCCAGCAGTTTCTCGGGGTCTGCTGGGGCCAACGTCCTGACTTTC.

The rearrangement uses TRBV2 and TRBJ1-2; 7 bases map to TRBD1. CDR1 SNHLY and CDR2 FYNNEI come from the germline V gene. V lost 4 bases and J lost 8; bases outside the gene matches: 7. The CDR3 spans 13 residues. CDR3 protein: CASSAGQSRGYTF. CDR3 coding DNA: TGTGCCAGCAGTGCGGGACAGTCCCGGGGCTACACCTTC.

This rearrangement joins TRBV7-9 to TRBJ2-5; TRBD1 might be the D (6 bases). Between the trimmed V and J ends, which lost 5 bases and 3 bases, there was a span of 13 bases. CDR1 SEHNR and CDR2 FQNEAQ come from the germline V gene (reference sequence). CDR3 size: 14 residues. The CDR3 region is CASSLQGLKETQYF. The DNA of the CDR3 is TGTGCCAGCAGCCTCCAGGGGCTAAAAGAGACCCAGTACTTC.

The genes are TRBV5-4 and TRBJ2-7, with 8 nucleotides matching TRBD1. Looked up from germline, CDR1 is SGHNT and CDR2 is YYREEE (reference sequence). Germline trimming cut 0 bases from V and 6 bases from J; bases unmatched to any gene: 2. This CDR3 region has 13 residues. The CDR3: CASSLGQGSEQYF. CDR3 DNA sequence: TGTGCCAGCAGCTTGGGACAGGGGAGCGAGCAGTACTTC.

This CDR3 is CAWSNNYGYTF. For the CDR3, the DNA is TGTGCCTGGAGTAACAACTATGGCTACACCTTC. This chain uses TRBV30 with TRBJ1-2; no firm D call. V was shortened by 2 bases and J by 2 bases, with 3 bases between the two germline ends. Germline V CDR1 and CDR2: GTSNPN, SVGIG (reference sequence). This CDR3 comprises 11 residues.

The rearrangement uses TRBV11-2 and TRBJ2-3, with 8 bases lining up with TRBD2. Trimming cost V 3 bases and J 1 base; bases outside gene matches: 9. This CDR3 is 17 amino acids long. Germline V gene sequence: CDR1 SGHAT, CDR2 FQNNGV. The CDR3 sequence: CASSFSGLVWGTDTQYF. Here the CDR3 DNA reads TGTGCCAGCAGCTTCTCGGGACTAGTTTGGGGCACAGATACGCAGTATTTT.

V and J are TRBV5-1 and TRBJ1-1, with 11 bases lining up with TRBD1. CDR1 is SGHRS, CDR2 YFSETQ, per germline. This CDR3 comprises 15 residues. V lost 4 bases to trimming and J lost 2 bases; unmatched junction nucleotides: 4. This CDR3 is CASSPRTGGNTEAFF. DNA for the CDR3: TGCGCCAGCAGCCCAAGGACAGGGGGCAACACTGAAGCTTTCTTT. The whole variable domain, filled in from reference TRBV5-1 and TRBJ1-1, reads KAGVTQTPRYLIKTRGQQVTLSCSPISGHRSVSWYQQTPGQGLQFLFEYFSETQRNKGNFPGRFSGRQFSNSRSEMNVSTLELGDSALYLCASSPRTGGNTEAFFGQGTRLTVV.

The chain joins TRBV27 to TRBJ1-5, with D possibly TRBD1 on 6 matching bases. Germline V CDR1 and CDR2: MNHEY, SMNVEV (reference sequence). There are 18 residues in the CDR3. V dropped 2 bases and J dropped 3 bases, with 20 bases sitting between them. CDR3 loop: CASSLRGRGGRFNQPQHF. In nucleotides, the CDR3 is TGTGCCAGCAGTTTAAGAGGTAGGGGGGGTCGGTTCAATCAGCCCCAGCATTTT.

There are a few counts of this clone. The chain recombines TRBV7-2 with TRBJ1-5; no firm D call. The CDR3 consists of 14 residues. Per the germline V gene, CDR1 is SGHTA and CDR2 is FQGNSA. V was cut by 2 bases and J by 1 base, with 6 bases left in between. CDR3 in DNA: TGTGCCAGCAGCTTACTTGGAAGCAATCAGCCCCAGCATTTT. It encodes CASSLLGSNQPQHF.

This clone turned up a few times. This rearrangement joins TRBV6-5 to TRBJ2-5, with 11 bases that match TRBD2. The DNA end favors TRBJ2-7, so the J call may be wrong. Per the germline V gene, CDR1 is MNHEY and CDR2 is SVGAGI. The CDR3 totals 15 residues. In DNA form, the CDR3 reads TGTGCCAGCAGTTACTCGACTAGCGGGAACTACGAGCAGTACTTC. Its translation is CASSYSTSGNYEQYF.

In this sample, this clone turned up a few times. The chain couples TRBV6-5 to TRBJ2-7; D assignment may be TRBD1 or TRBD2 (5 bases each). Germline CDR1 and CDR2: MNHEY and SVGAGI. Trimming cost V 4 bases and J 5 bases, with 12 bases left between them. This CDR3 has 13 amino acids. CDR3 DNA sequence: TGTGCCAGCAGTTCCGAGAGGGGTAACGAGCAGTACTTC. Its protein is CASSSERGNEQYF.

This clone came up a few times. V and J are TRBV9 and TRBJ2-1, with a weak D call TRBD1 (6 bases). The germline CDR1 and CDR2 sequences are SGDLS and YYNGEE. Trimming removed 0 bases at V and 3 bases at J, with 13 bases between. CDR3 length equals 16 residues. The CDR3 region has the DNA TGTGCCAGCAGCGTAGCCGGACAGAACCACTACAATGAGCAGTTCTTC. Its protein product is CASSVAGQNHYNEQFF.

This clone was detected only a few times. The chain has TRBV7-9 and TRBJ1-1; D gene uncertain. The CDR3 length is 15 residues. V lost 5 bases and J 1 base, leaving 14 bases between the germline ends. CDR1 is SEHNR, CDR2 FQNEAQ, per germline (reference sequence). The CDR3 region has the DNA TGTGCCAGCAGCCCCCGAATGTCTCCGAACACTGAAGCTTTCTTT. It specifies CASSPRMSPNTEAFF.

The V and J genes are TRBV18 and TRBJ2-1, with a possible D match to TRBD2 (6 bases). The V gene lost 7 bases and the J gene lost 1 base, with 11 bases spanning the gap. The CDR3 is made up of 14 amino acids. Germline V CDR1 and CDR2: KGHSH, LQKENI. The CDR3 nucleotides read TGTGCCAGCTTAGCCGGGGGTTCCTACAATGAGCAGTTCTTC. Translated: CASLAGGSYNEQFF. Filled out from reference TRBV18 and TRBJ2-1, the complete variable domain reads NAGVMQNPRHLVRRRGQEARLRCSPMKGHSHVYWYRQLPEEGLKFMVYLQKENIIDESGMPKERFSAEFPKEGPSILRIQQVVRGDSAAYFCASLAGGSYNEQFFGPGTRLTVL.

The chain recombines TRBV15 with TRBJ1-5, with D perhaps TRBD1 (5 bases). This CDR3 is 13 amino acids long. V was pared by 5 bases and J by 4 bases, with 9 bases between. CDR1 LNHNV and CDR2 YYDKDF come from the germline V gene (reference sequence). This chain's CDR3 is CATSRRVNQPQHF. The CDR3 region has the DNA TGTGCCACCAGCCGCAGGGTTAATCAGCCCCAGCATTTT.

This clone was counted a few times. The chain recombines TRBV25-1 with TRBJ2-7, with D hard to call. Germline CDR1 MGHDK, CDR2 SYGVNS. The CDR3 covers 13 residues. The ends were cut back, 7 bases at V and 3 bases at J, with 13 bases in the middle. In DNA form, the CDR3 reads TGTGCCAGCACCCCGGGCGGTTACTACGAGCAGTACTTC. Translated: CASTPGGYYEQYF.